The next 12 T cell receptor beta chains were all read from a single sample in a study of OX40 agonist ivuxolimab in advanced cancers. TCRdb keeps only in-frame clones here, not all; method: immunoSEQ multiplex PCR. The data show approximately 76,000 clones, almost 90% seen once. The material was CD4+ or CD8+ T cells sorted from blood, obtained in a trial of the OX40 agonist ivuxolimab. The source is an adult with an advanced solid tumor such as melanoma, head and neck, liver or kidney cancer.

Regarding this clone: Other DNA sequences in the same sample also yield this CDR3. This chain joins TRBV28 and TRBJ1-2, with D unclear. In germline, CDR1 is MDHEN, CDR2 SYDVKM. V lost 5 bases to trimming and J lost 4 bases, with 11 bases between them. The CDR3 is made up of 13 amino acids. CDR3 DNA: TGTGCCAGCAGTCCAGTCGTAGGCTATGGCTACACCTTC. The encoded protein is CASSPVVGYGYTF.

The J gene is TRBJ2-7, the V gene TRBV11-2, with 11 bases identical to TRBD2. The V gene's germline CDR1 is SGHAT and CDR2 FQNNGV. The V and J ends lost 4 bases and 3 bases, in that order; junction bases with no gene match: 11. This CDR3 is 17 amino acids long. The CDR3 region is CASSSLAGGAGGYEQYF. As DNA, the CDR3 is TGTGCCAGCAGCTCTCTAGCGGGGGGCGCCGGTGGCTACGAGCAGTACTTC.

The CDR3 DNA follows: TGCGCCAGCAGCCAGACTAGCGGGGGGCCGGAGACCCAGTACTTC. Residues: CASSQTSGGPETQYF. This chain joins TRBV4-3 and TRBJ2-5; 13 bases are shared with TRBD2. The germline gives CDR1 LGHNA, CDR2 YSLEER. J was trimmed by 5 bases and V by 3 bases; bases with no gene match: 3. The CDR3 is 15 amino acids.

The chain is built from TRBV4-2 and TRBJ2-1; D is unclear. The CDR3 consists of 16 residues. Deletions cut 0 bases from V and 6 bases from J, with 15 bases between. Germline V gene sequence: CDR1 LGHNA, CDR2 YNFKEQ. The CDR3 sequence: CASSQDYLVTSNEQFF. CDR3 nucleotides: TGTGCCAGCAGCCAAGATTATTTGGTGACATCCAATGAGCAGTTCTTC.

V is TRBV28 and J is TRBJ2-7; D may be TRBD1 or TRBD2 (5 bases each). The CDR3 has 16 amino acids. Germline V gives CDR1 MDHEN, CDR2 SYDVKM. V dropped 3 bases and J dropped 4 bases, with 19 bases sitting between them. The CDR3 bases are TGTGCCAGCAGTTTCCGTTTGAGGGGCAGGGAGTACGAGCAGTACTTC. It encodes CASSFRLRGREYEQYF.

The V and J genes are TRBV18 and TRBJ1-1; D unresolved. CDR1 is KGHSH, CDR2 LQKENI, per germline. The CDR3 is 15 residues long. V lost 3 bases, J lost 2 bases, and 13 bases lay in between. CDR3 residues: CASSPRQPANTEAFF. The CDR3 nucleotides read TGTGCCAGCTCACCCAGGCAACCAGCAAACACTGAAGCTTTCTTT.

The CDR3 bases are TGTGCCAGCAGCTTAGACCGAGCGGGGAACACCGGGGAGCTGTTTTTT. This translates into CASSLDRAGNTGELFF. The chain links TRBV11-2 to TRBJ2-2; maybe TRBD2 (6 bases). Germline loops: CDR1 SGHAT, CDR2 FQNNGV. Trimming shortened V by 0 bases and J by 1 base, and 9 bases separated the two germline ends. The CDR3 sequence is 16 residues long.

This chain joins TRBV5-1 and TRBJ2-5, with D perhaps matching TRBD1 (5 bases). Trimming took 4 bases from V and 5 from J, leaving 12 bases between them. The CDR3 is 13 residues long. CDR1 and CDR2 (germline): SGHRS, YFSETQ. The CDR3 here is CASSIGESETQYF. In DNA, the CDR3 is TGCGCCAGCAGCATAGGGGAATCGGAGACCCAGTACTTC. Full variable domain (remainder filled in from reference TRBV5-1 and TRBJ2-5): KAGVTQTPRYLIKTRGQQVTLSCSPISGHRSVSWYQQTPGQGLQFLFEYFSETQRNKGNFPGRFSGRQFSNSRSEMNVSTLELGDSALYLCASSIGESETQYFGPGTRLLVL.

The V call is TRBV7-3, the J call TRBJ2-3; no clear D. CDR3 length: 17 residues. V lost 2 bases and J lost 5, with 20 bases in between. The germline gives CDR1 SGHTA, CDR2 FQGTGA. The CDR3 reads CASSLGLTPRSGDTQYF. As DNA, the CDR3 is TGTGCCAGCAGCTTAGGGCTGACACCTCGGTCCGGAGATACGCAGTATTTT.

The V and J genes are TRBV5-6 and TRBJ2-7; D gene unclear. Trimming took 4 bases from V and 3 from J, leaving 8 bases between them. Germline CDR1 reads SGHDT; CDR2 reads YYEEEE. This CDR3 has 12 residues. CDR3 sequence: CASSHLGYEQYF. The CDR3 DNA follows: TGTGCCAGCAGCCACCTCGGCTACGAGCAGTACTTC.

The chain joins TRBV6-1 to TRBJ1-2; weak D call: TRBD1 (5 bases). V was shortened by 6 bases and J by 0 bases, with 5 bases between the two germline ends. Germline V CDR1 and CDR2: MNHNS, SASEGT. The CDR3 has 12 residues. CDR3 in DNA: TGTGCCAGCAGGGGACCTAACTATGGCTACACCTTC. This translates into CASRGPNYGYTF.

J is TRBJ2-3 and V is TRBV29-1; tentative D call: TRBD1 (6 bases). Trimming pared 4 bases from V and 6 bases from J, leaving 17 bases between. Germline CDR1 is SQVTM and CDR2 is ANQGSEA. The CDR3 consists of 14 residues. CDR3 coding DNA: TGCAGCGTTGGACAGGTCAACAAAAGGGATACGCAGTATTTT. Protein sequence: CSVGQVNKRDTQYF.